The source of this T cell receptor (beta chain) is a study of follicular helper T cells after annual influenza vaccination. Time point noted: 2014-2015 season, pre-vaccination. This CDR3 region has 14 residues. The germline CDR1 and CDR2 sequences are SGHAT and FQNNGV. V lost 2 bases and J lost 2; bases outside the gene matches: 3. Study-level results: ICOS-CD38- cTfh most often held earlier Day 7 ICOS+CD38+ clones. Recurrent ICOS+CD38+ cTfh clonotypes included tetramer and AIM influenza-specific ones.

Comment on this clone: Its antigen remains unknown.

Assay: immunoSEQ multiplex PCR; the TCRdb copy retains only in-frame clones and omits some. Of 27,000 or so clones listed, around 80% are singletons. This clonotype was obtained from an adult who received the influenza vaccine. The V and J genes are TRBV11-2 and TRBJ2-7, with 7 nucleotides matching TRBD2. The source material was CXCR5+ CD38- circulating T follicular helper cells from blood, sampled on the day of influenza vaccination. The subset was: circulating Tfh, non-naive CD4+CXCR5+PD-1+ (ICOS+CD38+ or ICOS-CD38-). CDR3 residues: CASSLMGGPYEQYF. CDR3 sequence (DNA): TGTGCCAGCAGCTTAATGGGAGGGCCCTACGAGCAGTACTTC.